This T cell receptor (beta chain) was sequenced in a study of blood T cell repertoires in COVID-19. For the study at large: Two consecutive negative NP/OP PCR tests, clearance, or resolved symptoms defined Cohort 3 recovery.

CDR1 is LGHNA and CDR2 is YSLEER in the germline V gene. The CDR3 has 17 residues. With 4 bases removed from V and 0 bases from J, the gap between germline ends came to 13 bases. Sequencing was performed with immunoSEQ multiplex PCR; in TCRdb, only in-frame clones are kept and a portion is missing. The table has about 190,000 clones, about 88% seen once. Individuals aged about 18 to 90 years were recruited from about two dozen US areas. This sequence joins TRBV4-3 and TRBJ2-6; a weak D match, TRBD2 (5 bases). This TCR was sampled from a woman aged 40 to 55 in a cohort exposed to, infected with or recovered from COVID-19 (not recorded which). Sequences were obtained from PBMCs or T cells enriched from blood (not recorded which). The DNA for the CDR3 is TGCGCCAGCAGCCCCAGCCTACGGGGCTCTGGGGCCAACGTCCTGACTTTC. Its protein product is CASSPSLRGSGANVLTF.